This TCR beta chain was sequenced for a study of cytomegalovirus exposure and HLA in healthy donors. Findings and limits, study-wide: Later analysis suggested most CMV-associated TCR beta chains were HLA-restricted.

The PCR used 60 Vbeta and 13 Jbeta primers. Clones were sequenced by immunoSEQ multiplex PCR, and TCRdb holds only the in-frame ones, with some missing. The table has 54,000 or so clones, about 50% seen once. This clone was counted between two and nine times. What it binds is unknown. Between the trimmed V and J ends, which lost 5 bases and 1 base, there was a span of 8 bases. The CDR3 has 14 amino acids. Germline V gene data show CDR1 as MNHNS and CDR2 as SASEGT. This TCR derives from a human donor in good health. The J gene is TRBJ1-4, the V gene TRBV6-1, with D possibly TRBD1 on 5 matching bases. The source material was PBMCs. This CDR3 reads CASSWGGTNEKLFF. DNA for the CDR3: TGTGCCAGCAGTTGGGGGGGAACTAATGAAAAACTGTTTTTT.